Listed below are T cell receptor beta chains from one sample, sequenced in a study of blood T cells in healthy people across ages. Using its own MiXCR run on the 5' RACE reads, TCRdb lists one record per CDR3 protein. The sample has almost 300,000 distinct CDR3 sequences; 25% to 30% are singletons. Specimen: blood. All receptors derive from a woman aged 70-85 years in good health. CDR3s include the opening cysteine and the closing phenylalanine or tryptophan. A D gene is named only where the DNA matches it firmly. The size entry is marked missing in some rows and otherwise reads once, few, many or a size class.

j_gene	v_gene	abundance	d_gene	CDR3nt	CDR3aa
TRBJ1-1	TRBV11-2	few	NA	TGTGCCAGCAGCTTAAAACCCCCGAACACTGAAGCTTTCTTT	CASSLKPPNTEAFF
TRBJ2-3	TRBV6-2/TRBV6-3	NA	NA	TGTGCCAGCAGTAACGACGTTGATACGCAGTATTTT	CASSNDVDTQYF
TRBJ1-2	TRBV7-2	NA	TRBD1	TGTGCCAGCAGCTCAGGGGGCATAGGCTACACCTTC	CASSSGGIGYTF
TRBJ2-1	TRBV24-1	NA	NA	TGTGCCACCAGTGATTTAAACTGGGGAAGTGAGCAGTTCTTC	CATSDLNWGSEQFF
TRBJ2-3	TRBV20-1	many	TRBD2	TGCACGGGACTAGCGGCTAGCACAGATACGCAGTATTTT	CTGLAASTDTQYF
TRBJ2-6	TRBV20-1	NA	NA	TGCAGTGCTAGTGCGGAGTCCTCTGGGGCCAACGTCCTGACTTTC	CSASAESSGANVLTF
TRBJ1-1	TRBV3-1	NA	NA	TGTGCCAGCAGCCAAGATCCCAGGGACCTTAAGGGAGCTTCCTTT	CASSQDPRDLKGASF
TRBJ2-5	TRBV7-9	NA	NA	TGTGCCAGCAGCTTACAACAGACCCCCCAAGAGACCCAGTACTTC	CASSLQQTPQETQYF
TRBJ1-2	TRBV28	many	NA	TGTGGCTGCCGGTCGAACTATGGCTACACCTTC	CGCRSNYGYTF
TRBJ2-1	TRBV7-9	NA	NA	TGTGCCAGCAGCCAGCTCCCGGGAACATTAGTAGGAGATGAGCAGTTCTTC	CASSQLPGTLVGDEQFF
TRBJ2-7	TRBV7-8	NA	TRBD2	TGTGCCAGCAGCGAAGGGACTAGCGGGAGCTTAAAGCAGTACTTC	CASSEGTSGSLKQYF
TRBJ1-1	TRBV20-1	NA	NA	TGCAGTGCTAGAGATCTGGGGTCGGCTCCAAACACTGAAGCTTTCTTT	CSARDLGSAPNTEAFF
TRBJ1-1	TRBV5-1	NA	NA	TGCGCCAGCAGCCCACAGACGAACACTGAAGCTTTCTTT	CASSPQTNTEAFF
TRBJ2-6	TRBV28	many	TRBD1	TGTGCCAGCAGAAAAGGGGGCTTTGGGGCCAACGTCCTGACTTTC	CASRKGGFGANVLTF
TRBJ2-1	TRBV23-1	NA	TRBD1	TGCGCCAGCAGCCACAAACAGGGGGCGTCCTACAATGAGCAGTTCTTC	CASSHKQGASYNEQFF
TRBJ2-5	TRBV20-1	NA	NA	TGCAGTGCTTCTACTACGGCCAGGGAGGAGACCCAGTACTTC	CSASTTAREETQYF
TRBJ2-7	TRBV6-2/TRBV6-3	NA	TRBD2	TGTGCCAGCAGTCAACCGACTAGCGGGAACTTCTACGAGCAGTACTTC	CASSQPTSGNFYEQYF
TRBJ2-3	TRBV10-3	NA	NA	TGTGCCATCAGTGAGTCAGATACGCAGTATTTT	CAISESDTQYF
TRBJ2-6	TRBV21-1	NA	NA	TGTGCCAGCAGCGACGGGGTCAAGAGCTCTGGGGCCAACGTCCTGACTTTC	CASSDGVKSSGANVLTF
TRBJ1-3	TRBV9	once	NA	TGTGCCAGCAGCGTAGATTGGGGTTCTGGAAACACCATATATTTT	CASSVDWGSGNTIYF
TRBJ1-2	TRBV29-1	NA	TRBD1	TGCAGCGCTCGAACGACAGGGCGGGACTATGGCTACACCTTC	CSARTTGRDYGYTF
TRBJ2-2	TRBV7-9	NA	TRBD1	TGTGCCAGCAGCTGGGACAGAGCCACCGAGGAGCTGTTTTTT	CASSWDRATEELFF
TRBJ1-3	TRBV9	NA	NA	TGTGCCAGCAGCGAACAAGGGATTCTGCGAAACACCATATATTTT	CASSEQGILRNTIYF
TRBJ2-7	TRBV2	many	TRBD2	TGTGCCAGCAAGGCAAGCGGGAGTATCACCGAGCAGTACTTC	CASKASGSITEQYF
TRBJ1-6	TRBV7-2	NA	NA	TGTGCCAGCAGCTTGAGACAGTCTATCTACAATTCACCCCTCCACTTT	CASSLRQSIYNSPLHF
TRBJ2-5	TRBV14	NA	NA	TGTGCCAGCAGCCAAGATGCTGCTCTAGCCTGGGTGACCCAAGAGACCCAGTACTTC	CASSQDAALAWVTQETQYF
TRBJ2-3	TRBV6-6	NA	TRBD1	TGTGCCAGCAGTTACGCCCCGGACAGGGATACGCAGTATTTT	CASSYAPDRDTQYF